This T cell receptor beta chain was recorded in a study of CD8 T cells in Susac syndrome. Sequencing of TCR beta, carried out with a high-throughput approach, was applied to CD8+ and CD4+ T cells from the blood. The multiple sclerosis control group consisted of treatment-naive patients whose relapsing-remitting disease, which was either stable or active, fulfilled revised McDonald criteria. Negative isolation yielded CD4+ and CD8+ T cells, and FACS enriched TEMRA cells. Reverse transcription used about 0.5 to 1 ug RNA and random hexamers. The TCR beta CDR3 was amplified by immunoSEQ multiplex PCR across 54 Vbeta, 13 Jbeta. MiXCR was run by TCRdb on the immunoSEQ multiplex PCR reads, yielding one entry per CDR3 protein. The sample includes about 120,000 distinct CDR3 sequences, roughly 93% of them seen just once. V was pared by 1 base and J by 5 bases, with 7 bases between. The CDR3 contains 12 residues. Germline assignment: CDR1 SGHRS and CDR2 YFSETQ.

The receptor's source is a human donor with multiple sclerosis. The sequenced sample consisted of CD4+ T cells from PBMCs. V and J are TRBV5-1 and TRBJ2-7, with D perhaps matching TRBD1 (5 bases). The CDR3 loop reads CASSLSGNEQYF. The CDR3 nucleotides read TGCGCCAGCAGCTTGTCAGGGAACGAGCAGTACTTC.